These T cell receptor beta chains were read from a single sample in a study of breast tumors, draining lymph nodes, adjacent tissues. A single record per CDR3 protein comes from TCRdb applying MiXCR to the multiplex PCR reads. The repertoire includes approximately 150,000 distinct CDR3 sequences, 32% of them detected once, and 2.3% sits in the top ten. Material for sequencing was axillary lymph node tissue. The receptor source for this set is a female donor with breast cancer. Some clones in this sample may be carry-over from other donors' samples. CDR3s include the opening cysteine and the closing phenylalanine or tryptophan. D genes are given only for firm matches. Expanded clones are given a class, and other clones once, few, many or no size at all.

size | J | V | D | CDR3
many | TRBJ2-7 | TRBV30 | NA | CAWSVWARGYEQYF
NA | TRBJ2-1 | TRBV24-1 | TRBD1 | CATSETGTGGNEQFF
many | TRBJ2-5 | TRBV11-3 | NA | CASSLDGSQETQYF
NA | TRBJ1-6 | TRBV5-6 | NA | CASSLPGSLYNSPLHF
NA | TRBJ2-5 | TRBV7-3 | TRBD2 | CASSFLTSGGAGETQYF
many | TRBJ1-1 | TRBV7-6 | NA | CASSTGPRGTEAFF
many | TRBJ2-5 | TRBV7-3 | NA | CASSPNPGQRGTQYF
many | TRBJ1-3 | TRBV6-6 | NA | CASSYSGGGNTIYF
many | TRBJ2-5 | TRBV20-1 | NA | CSARNQETQSF
many | TRBJ1-6 | TRBV20-1 | NA | CSARAGGRNSPLRF
many | TRBJ1-6 | TRBV7-3 | NA | CASRSGSTVRSPLHF
many | TRBJ1-4 | TRBV28 | NA | CASSTSGGIEGELFF
many | TRBJ2-1 | TRBV6-1 | TRBD1 | CASNANRGSYNEQFF
few | TRBJ1-1 | TRBV19 | TRBD1 | CASSPGTGHPGTEAFF
many | TRBJ2-4 | TRBV12-3/TRBV12-4 | NA | CASSRDWAKNIQYF